Below, 12 T cell receptor beta chains from the same sample are listed, as sequenced in a study of blood T cells in healthy people across ages. Next came a second PCR, run for about 7 to 12 cycles, which used a sample-barcoded 5' primer along with a J-beta primer mix. TCRdb processed the 5' RACE reads anew with MiXCR; each CDR3 protein has one entry. The sample has around 820,000 distinct CDR3 sequences; roughly 25% are singletons. The data also belong to a second study, concerning T cells of mothers and their children.

Sample: blood. Receptor source: a boy younger than 18 in good health.

The chain employs TRBV4-3 and TRBJ1-2; weak D call: TRBD1 (5 bases). V was shortened by 0 bases and J by 3 bases, with 14 bases between the two germline ends. Germline V gives CDR1 LGHNA, CDR2 YSLEER. This CDR3 spans 16 amino acids. CDR3 loop: CASSQDLGGKDYGYTF. CDR3 nucleotides: TGCGCCAGCAGCCAAGATCTTGGGGGTAAGGACTATGGCTACACCTTC.

This clonotype appeared once. The V call is TRBV5-6, the J call TRBJ2-5; 15 bases are a match to TRBD2. Per germline, CDR1 SGHDT and CDR2 YYEEEE. J gave up 4 bases and V 2 bases, and 6 bases lay outside the gene matches. The CDR3 is 17 amino acids. The CDR3 DNA reads TGTGCCAGCAGCTTTGGACTAGCGGGGGGGAAGGGAGAGACCCAGTACTTC. It encodes CASSFGLAGGKGETQYF.

The genes are TRBV28 and TRBJ2-7; D might be TRBD2 (6 bases). This CDR3 has 16 amino acids. Germline CDR1 reads MDHEN; CDR2 reads SYDVKM. The V gene lost 3 bases and the J gene lost 0 bases, with 15 bases spanning the gap. In nucleotides, the CDR3 is TGTGCCAGCAGTTTGTGGGGACGGGGGAGCTCCTACGAGCAGTACTTC. Its translation is CASSLWGRGSSYEQYF.

This clonotype was seen only a few times. The chain recombines TRBV12-3 or TRBV12-4 with TRBJ2-7, with 10 bases matching TRBD2. J was trimmed by 0 bases and V by 2 bases; bases with no gene match: 4. This CDR3 is built from 16 residues. The CDR3 region is CASSLLAGAISYEQYF. The CDR3 DNA reads TGTGCCAGCAGTTTACTAGCGGGGGCAATCTCCTACGAGCAGTACTTC.

With respect to this clonotype: At one end, the junction sequence differs from germline, possibly due to a read error. This chain connects TRBV28 to TRBJ2-3; 10 positions match TRBD1. Germline CDR1 is MDHEN and CDR2 is SYDVKM. The CDR3 consists of 17 residues. The CDR3 nucleotides are TGTGTCAGCGCCGGGACAGGGGTTGAGGGGACCACAGACACGCAGTATTTT. It codes for CVSAGTGVEGTTDTQYF.

The chain combines TRBV13 with TRBJ1-1; D gene ambiguous. The V gene lost 5 bases and the J gene lost 0 bases, with 10 bases spanning the gap. Germline V lookup: CDR1 PRHDT, CDR2 FYEKMQ (reference sequence). This CDR3 has 14 residues. In DNA form, the CDR3 reads TGTGCCAGCAGCCCCCCCCTTCTGAACACTGAAGCTTTCTTT. Protein: CASSPPLLNTEAFF.

The genes are TRBV14 and TRBJ2-3; 7 positions agree with TRBD1. CDR1 and CDR2 from the germline V gene are SGHDN and FVKESK. Unmatched junction bases numbered 5, after V lost 3 bases and J lost 2 bases. This CDR3 contains 15 residues. For the CDR3, the DNA is TGTGCCAGCAGCCACCGGGACAGATTCACAGATACGCAGTATTTT. It codes for CASSHRDRFTDTQYF. The whole variable domain, filled in from reference TRBV14 and TRBJ2-3, reads EAGVTQFPSHSVIEKGQTVTLRCDPISGHDNLYWYRRVMGKEIKFLLHFVKESKQDESGMPNNRFLAERTGGTYSTLKVQPAELEDSGVYFCASSHRDRFTDTQYFGPGTRLTVL.

In regard to this clonotype: No conserved phenylalanine or tryptophan is present at the end of the CDR3, so a read error is the likely explanation. V is TRBV29-1 and J is TRBJ2-4; the match to TRBD2 covers 9 bases. From germline, CDR1 is SQVTM and CDR2 ANQGSEA. The V segment lost 6 bases and the J segment 0 bases; nucleotides outside the gene matches: 6. This CDR3 has 15 residues. The CDR3 DNA reads as TGCAGCGTGCGACTAGCGGAACTAGCCAAAAACATTCAGTACTCC. It specifies CSVRLAELAKNIQYS.

This clonotype was recorded a few times. The chain employs TRBV4-3 and TRBJ2-3, with 10 positions matching TRBD2. The CDR3 is 17 residues long. V trimming: 0 bases; J trimming: 0 bases; junction bases outside the gene matches: 3. The germline CDR1 and CDR2 sequences are LGHNA and YSLEER. The CDR3 coding sequence is TGCGCCAGCAGCCAAGAACTAGCGGGGAGTAGCACAGATACGCAGTATTTT. This encodes CASSQELAGSSTDTQYF.

This clonotype has just a few counts. This chain joins TRBV6-2 or TRBV6-3 and TRBJ2-6, with D possibly TRBD2 on 6 matching bases. CDR1 is MNHEY, CDR2 SVGEGT, per germline. This CDR3 has 15 residues. V was pared by 6 bases and J by 0 bases, with 9 bases between. CDR3 residues: CASSGGLSGANVLTF. CDR3 DNA: TGTGCCAGCAGCGGGGGACTCTCTGGGGCCAACGTCCTGACTTTC.

This clonotype was seen a handful of times. The V and J genes are TRBV11-2 and TRBJ2-1; TRBD2 matches at 10 bases. V lost 5 bases, J lost 2 bases, and 6 bases stayed unmatched. The V gene's germline CDR1 is SGHAT and CDR2 FQNNGV. The CDR3 spans 16 residues. Written as DNA, the CDR3 is TGTGCCAGCAGCCCAGCGGGGACTAGCGCCTACAATGAGCAGTTCTTC. Its protein product is CASSPAGTSAYNEQFF.

This clonotype has just a few counts. The chain is built from TRBV2 and TRBJ1-3, with 10 positions matching TRBD1. The CDR3 extends over 15 amino acids. The junction had 3 bases not matched to a gene; V was cut back by 6 bases and J by 1 base. Germline CDR1 and CDR2: SNHLY and FYNNEI. CDR3 coding DNA: TGTGCCAGCAGAGGACAGGGGGTGTCTGGAAACACCATATATTTT. As protein: CASRGQGVSGNTIYF.